The present entry profiles one T cell receptor beta chain with its context. The germline V gene has CDR1 MDHEN and CDR2 SYDVKM. The CDR3 has 11 residues. Trimming took off 6 bases at V and 8 bases at J, with 10 bases between the two ends. The record originates from a study of OX40 agonist ivuxolimab in advanced cancers. Looking at the study overall: The mean age was roughly 60 years, ranging from 23 to 79, with around four fifths of participants male.

Sequencing was performed with immunoSEQ multiplex PCR; in TCRdb, only in-frame clones are kept and a portion is missing. The top ten hold 1.1% to 1.5% of the sample, which has 23,000 or so clones, around 73% seen once. The starting material was CD4+ or CD8+ T cells sorted from blood, obtained in a trial of the OX40 agonist ivuxolimab. The sequence was collected from an adult with an advanced solid tumor such as melanoma, head and neck, liver or kidney cancer. This chain links TRBV28 with TRBJ1-2, with D perhaps TRBD1 (6 bases). The CDR3 here is CASRGAWGYTF. As DNA, the CDR3 is TGTGCCAGCAGGGGGGCTTGGGGCTACACCTTC.